One and the same sample provided the 30 T cell receptor beta chains below, sequenced in a study of a mutant IDH1 vaccine in newly diagnosed glioma (dated by TCRdb to the early 2020s). These receptors lack a known antigen. Libraries were made using the immunoSEQ multiplex PCR assay. TCRdb mirrors the immuneACCESS table, restricted to in-frame sequences. Some clones are absent from its copies; in checked studies, under half trace to an unresolved V gene, and the reason for the others is unknown. The sample profile shows almost 30,000 clones; about nine tenths of them were found once. About 3.6% of the sample is taken by the ten largest. According to the study, the label for this sample's time point signals: week 5, during vaccination. Each vaccine dose was 300 ug of a 20-mer mutant IDH1 peptide in Montanide, given subcutaneously with topical imiquimod. The sequenced sample was peripheral blood mononuclear cells (PBMCs), obtained from a glioma patient whose treatment included an IDH1 peptide vaccine. The receptors here all came from a woman in her forties with glioma. Some clones in this sample may be carry-over from other donors' samples.

The rearrangement joins TRBV2 to TRBJ1-5; D gene uncertain. In germline, CDR1 is SNHLY, CDR2 FYNNEI. V was trimmed by 1 base and J by 5 bases, leaving 12 bases between them. The CDR3 loop spans 15 amino acids. The CDR3 reads CASSEGILGDQPQHF. Here the CDR3 DNA reads TGTGCCAGCAGTGAAGGAATCTTGGGAGATCAGCCCCAGCATTTT. The full variable domain, with the rest looked up from reference TRBV2 and TRBJ1-5, is EPEVTQTPSHQVTQMGQEVILRCVPISNHLYFYWYRQILGQKVEFLVSFYNNEISEKSEIFDDQFSVERPDGSNFTLKIRSTKLEDSAMYFCASSEGILGDQPQHFGDGTRLSIL.

The DNA of the CDR3 is TGTGCCAGCGCTCTGGGGCCGAACACCGGGGAGCTGTTTTTT. It is translated as CASALGPNTGELFF. This sequence joins TRBV9 and TRBJ2-2; tentative D call: TRBD1 (5 bases). This CDR3 is built from 14 residues. V shed 7 bases and J shed 0 bases, with 10 bases lying between them. The germline V gene has CDR1 SGDLS and CDR2 YYNGEE.

The sample holds a few counts of this clone. This rearrangement joins TRBV5-4 to TRBJ1-5, with D possibly being TRBD1 (6 bases). The CDR3 is made up of 14 amino acids. Looked up from germline, CDR1 is SGHNT and CDR2 is YYREEE (reference sequence). Trimming removed 3 bases at V and 11 bases at J, with 18 bases between. Written as DNA, the CDR3 is TGTGCCAGCAGCTCCGACAGGACGAAAGGAGCCCAGCATTTT. Encoded protein: CASSSDRTKGAQHF.

The V call is TRBV4-3, the J call TRBJ2-7; TRBD2 might be the D (7 bases). The CDR3 sequence is 15 residues long. In germline, CDR1 is LGHNA, CDR2 YSLEER. V was pared by 0 bases and J by 2 bases, with 11 bases between. The CDR3 DNA reads as TGCGCCAGCAGCCAAGATAAGGGGGGGCCCTACGAGCAGTACTTC. This codes for CASSQDKGGPYEQYF.

This clone was picked up one time. The V gene is TRBV7-8, the J gene TRBJ1-4, with D tentatively TRBD1 (6 bases). The germline gives CDR1 SGHVS, CDR2 FQNEAQ. V shed 7 bases and J shed 5 bases, with 17 bases lying between them. CDR3 length: 15 amino acids. This chain's CDR3 is CASTDRGLFNEKLFF. CDR3 DNA sequence: TGTGCCAGCACCGATAGGGGGTTGTTCAATGAAAAACTGTTTTTT.

The chain couples TRBV18 to TRBJ2-7, with no clear D. Per the germline V gene, CDR1 is KGHSH and CDR2 is LQKENI. CDR3 length: 14 residues. V lost 1 base and J lost 6, with 13 bases in between. CDR3 region: CASSPQEGRFEQYF. CDR3 bases: TGTGCCAGCTCACCACAGGAAGGACGCTTCGAGCAGTACTTC.

This chain joins TRBV4-1 and TRBJ1-5; TRBD1 is a possible D gene (5 bases). Germline CDR1 MGHRA, CDR2 YSYEKL. CDR3 length: 15 amino acids. V gave up 2 bases and J gave up 3 bases, with 11 bases separating them. The CDR3 here is CASSQKGRANQPQHF. The CDR3 bases are TGCGCCAGCAGCCAAAAGGGACGGGCCAATCAGCCCCAGCATTTT.

This rearrangement joins TRBV27 to TRBJ1-6, with 8 bases matching TRBD1. Germline V gives CDR1 MNHEY, CDR2 SMNVEV (reference sequence). There are 13 residues in the CDR3. V lost 5 bases and J lost 10; bases outside the gene matches: 4. Written as DNA, the CDR3 is TGTGCCAGCAGTACTAACAGGGGGTCACCCCTCCACTTT. This codes for CASSTNRGSPLHF.

The chain employs TRBV28 and TRBJ2-1, with 7 bases matching TRBD2. The CDR3 consists of 14 residues. Per the germline V gene, CDR1 is MDHEN and CDR2 is SYDVKM. The V segment lost 7 bases and the J segment 7 bases; nucleotides outside the gene matches: 10. This chain's CDR3 is CASTNNGRRNEQFF. For the CDR3, the DNA is TGTGCCAGCACTAATAACGGGAGGAGGAATGAGCAGTTCTTC.

This chain joins TRBV27 and TRBJ1-2; tentative D call: TRBD1 (5 bases). This CDR3 region has 14 residues. The germline gives CDR1 MNHEY, CDR2 SMNVEV (reference sequence). V was trimmed by 1 base and J by 4 bases, leaving 10 bases between them. In DNA form, the CDR3 reads TGTGCCAGCAGTTTATTAGGAGGGACCTATGGCTACACCTTC. It codes for CASSLLGGTYGYTF.

In its sample, this clone was seen once. The gene calls are TRBV7-2 and TRBJ2-7; 9 positions match TRBD2. CDR1 and CDR2 from the germline V gene are SGHTA and FQGNSA. Germline trimming cut 0 bases from V and 3 bases from J; bases unmatched to any gene: 0. The CDR3 length is 14 residues. The CDR3 bases are TGTGCCAGCAGCTTAGCTAGCGGGGGCTACGAGCAGTACTTC. This gives the protein CASSLASGGYEQYF.

This chain links TRBV7-9 with TRBJ1-1; no clear D. Germline V gene data show CDR1 as SEHNR and CDR2 as FQNEAQ (reference sequence). Between the trimmed V and J ends, which lost 5 bases and 10 bases, there was a span of 17 bases. The CDR3 has 13 amino acids. The DNA of the CDR3 is TGTGCCAGCAGCCCACCCGGTGTAGGTGGAGCTTTCTTT. It is translated as CASSPPGVGGAFF.

The CDR3 loop is CASSRQTGSIYGYTF. The DNA for the CDR3 is TGTGCCAGCAGCCGACAGACAGGGTCTATCTATGGCTACACCTTC. The rearrangement uses TRBV5-5 and TRBJ1-2; 7 bases agree with TRBD1. V trimming: 4 bases; J trimming: 4 bases; junction bases outside the gene matches: 10. Per the germline V gene, CDR1 is SGHKS and CDR2 is YYEKEE (reference sequence). This CDR3 has 15 amino acids. Full variable domain (missing parts from reference TRBV5-5 and TRBJ1-2): DAGVTQSPTHLIKTRGQQVTLRCSPISGHKSVSWYQQVLGQGPQFIFQYYEKEERGRGNFPDRFSARQFPNYSSELNVNALLLGDSALYLCASSRQTGSIYGYTFGSGTRLTVV.

The chain employs TRBV7-2 and TRBJ1-1, with 10 nucleotides matching TRBD1. CDR3 length equals 17 residues. Germline CDR1 is SGHTA and CDR2 is FQGNSA. J was trimmed by 0 bases and V by 8 bases; bases with no gene match: 12. Here the CDR3 reads CASAALGTGAMNTEAFF. CDR3 nucleotides: TGTGCCAGCGCCGCCCTCGGGACAGGGGCGATGAACACTGAAGCTTTCTTT.

The V call is TRBV5-8, the J call TRBJ2-2; TRBD2 agrees at 8 bases. CDR3 length equals 12 residues. Germline V lookup: CDR1 SGHTS, CDR2 YDEGEE. The junction had 11 bases not matched to a gene; V was cut back by 6 bases and J by 16 bases. In nucleotides, the CDR3 is TGTGCCAGCACCGAAGCGGGACTAGGGCAGTTTTTT. Residues: CASTEAGLGQFF.

The chain couples TRBV19 to TRBJ1-2; no clear D. V lost 5 bases and J 8 bases, leaving 12 bases between the germline ends. Germline CDR1 is LNHDA and CDR2 is SQIVND (reference sequence). The CDR3 extends over 12 amino acids. The CDR3 here is CASSLAGEGYTF. CDR3 in DNA: TGTGCCAGTAGTCTTGCAGGAGAGGGCTACACCTTC.

This clone was seen a single time. The V gene is TRBV11-2, the J gene TRBJ1-4; D may be TRBD1 (5 bases). This CDR3 contains 13 residues. Trimming cost V 6 bases and J 5 bases, with 10 bases left between them. The germline CDR1 and CDR2 sequences are SGHAT and FQNNGV. The CDR3 spells CASRTPGNEKLFF. CDR3 coding DNA: TGTGCCAGCAGGACCCCAGGGAATGAAAAACTGTTTTTT.

V usage is TRBV29-1 and J usage is TRBJ1-2, with 9 bases that match TRBD1. The V and J ends lost 5 bases and 7 bases, in that order; junction bases with no gene match: 8. CDR1 SQVTM and CDR2 ANQGSEA come from the germline V gene. The CDR3 is 13 residues long. The CDR3 here is CSVSFRDRVGYTF. As DNA, the CDR3 is TGCAGCGTTTCGTTTAGGGACAGGGTTGGCTACACCTTC. Full variable domain (outside the CDR3, taken from reference TRBV29-1 and TRBJ1-2): SAVISQKPSRDICQRGTSLTIQCQVDSQVTMMFWYRQQPGQSLTLIATANQGSEATYESGFVIDKFPISRPNLTFSTLTVSNMSPEDSSIYLCSVSFRDRVGYTFGSGTRLTVV.

The chain is built from TRBV5-4 and TRBJ2-3; 10 bases match TRBD1. Germline V gives CDR1 SGHNT, CDR2 YYREEE (reference sequence). The V and J ends lost 4 bases and 3 bases, in that order; junction bases with no gene match: 17. The CDR3 covers 19 residues. CDR3 DNA sequence: TGTGCCAGCAGCCTAGGGGGGACAGGGGCTGTTTGGGGGACAGATACGCAGTATTTT. As protein: CASSLGGTGAVWGTDTQYF.

V is TRBV4-3 and J is TRBJ2-7; 7 bases are a match to TRBD2. With V trimmed by 1 base and J by 2 bases, 5 bases remained unmatched. Germline values: CDR1 LGHNA, CDR2 YSLEER. There are 15 residues in the CDR3. CDR3 residues: CASSQVVGGAYEQYF. CDR3 bases: TGCGCCAGCAGCCAAGTTGTGGGGGGGGCCTACGAGCAGTACTTC.

The chain recombines TRBV9 with TRBJ1-3; D call uncertain. V gave up 0 bases and J gave up 0 bases, with 10 bases separating them. Germline CDR1 is SGDLS and CDR2 is YYNGEE. This CDR3 spans 16 amino acids. CDR3 amino acids: CASSVARADSGNTIYF. The CDR3 nucleotides read TGTGCCAGCAGCGTAGCGAGGGCTGACTCTGGAAACACCATATATTTT.

This clone was counted a single time. The rearrangement uses TRBV4-3 and TRBJ2-2; 7 nucleotides align to TRBD1. Germline loops: CDR1 LGHNA, CDR2 YSLEER. The CDR3 is 16 residues long. V shed 0 bases and J 7 bases; nucleotides not matched to a gene: 8. The CDR3 bases are TGCGCCAGCAGCCAAGATCCTGGCAGGGGGAGCGGGGAGCTGTTTTTT. Encoded protein: CASSQDPGRGSGELFF.

The chain employs TRBV6-4 and TRBJ2-3, with D perhaps matching TRBD1 or TRBD2 (5 bases each). V lost 5 bases and J lost 5, with 11 bases in between. The CDR3 totals 13 residues. Germline CDR1 is MRHNA and CDR2 is SNTAGT. This chain's CDR3 is CASSSGRGDTQYF. The CDR3 DNA reads TGTGCCAGCAGTTCGGGACGGGGAGATACGCAGTATTTT.

The V and J genes are TRBV6-1 and TRBJ1-1; TRBD1 agrees at 7 bases. The CDR3 length is 15 residues. Looked up from germline, CDR1 is MNHNS and CDR2 is SASEGT. The V gene end was trimmed by 6 bases and the J gene end by 5 bases; junction bases not matched to a gene: 12. DNA of the CDR3: TGTGCCAGCAGAATTAACCCGACAGGGTGGACTGAAGCTTTCTTT. Amino acids: CASRINPTGWTEAFF.

This chain connects TRBV10-3 to TRBJ1-5, with D possibly matching TRBD1 (5 bases). Germline V CDR1 and CDR2: ENHRY, SYGVKD. There are 16 residues in the CDR3. The ends were cut back, 0 bases at V and 5 bases at J, with 14 bases in the middle. The CDR3 sequence is CAISESHPGSDQPQHF. The DNA of the CDR3 is TGTGCCATCAGTGAGTCGCACCCAGGGTCGGATCAGCCCCAGCATTTT.

The V gene is TRBV7-2, the J gene TRBJ1-2, with TRBD1 as a possible D gene (5 bases). CDR1 SGHTA and CDR2 FQGNSA come from the germline V gene. V dropped 2 bases and J dropped 4 bases, with 20 bases sitting between them. This CDR3 is built from 17 residues. CDR3 sequence (DNA): TGTGCCAGCAGCTTACTCTCGACAGCCATGGGGAGCTATGGCTACACCTTC. It specifies CASSLLSTAMGSYGYTF.

This chain uses TRBV5-4 with TRBJ2-1, with 11 bases aligning to TRBD1. CDR1 and CDR2 from the germline V gene are SGHNT and YYREEE (reference sequence). V lost 4 bases and J lost 4; bases outside the gene matches: 4. CDR3 length: 15 amino acids. CDR3 loop: CASSDGDRGYNEQFF. Written as DNA, the CDR3 is TGTGCCAGCAGCGATGGGGACAGGGGGTACAATGAGCAGTTCTTC.

The chain couples TRBV6-6 to TRBJ1-6; D unclear. Trimming stripped 7 bases from V and 1 base from J, with 14 bases between. The CDR3 length is 16 residues. Germline-derived CDR1 and CDR2 are MNHNY and SVGAGI (reference sequence). DNA of the CDR3: TGTGCCAGCACTCTCGATGGAGAGTCCTATAATTCACCCCTCCACTTT. Protein sequence: CASTLDGESYNSPLHF.

The chain links TRBV4-3 to TRBJ2-1; D might be TRBD2 (7 bases). The V and J ends lost 3 bases and 5 bases respectively, with 11 bases between them. Germline CDR1 reads LGHNA; CDR2 reads YSLEER. The CDR3 sequence is 14 residues long. The CDR3 sequence: CASSHRGGDNEQFF. The CDR3 DNA follows: TGCGCCAGCAGCCATAGGGGGGGGGACAATGAGCAGTTCTTC.

The chain carries TRBV18 and TRBJ1-5, with D uncertain. Trimming stripped 1 base from V and 3 bases from J, with 10 bases between. The CDR3 is made up of 15 amino acids. Germline loops: CDR1 KGHSH, CDR2 LQKENI. CDR3 bases: TGTGCCAGCTCACCACAGGGTGCTTTCAATCAGCCCCAGCATTTT. It codes for CASSPQGAFNQPQHF.